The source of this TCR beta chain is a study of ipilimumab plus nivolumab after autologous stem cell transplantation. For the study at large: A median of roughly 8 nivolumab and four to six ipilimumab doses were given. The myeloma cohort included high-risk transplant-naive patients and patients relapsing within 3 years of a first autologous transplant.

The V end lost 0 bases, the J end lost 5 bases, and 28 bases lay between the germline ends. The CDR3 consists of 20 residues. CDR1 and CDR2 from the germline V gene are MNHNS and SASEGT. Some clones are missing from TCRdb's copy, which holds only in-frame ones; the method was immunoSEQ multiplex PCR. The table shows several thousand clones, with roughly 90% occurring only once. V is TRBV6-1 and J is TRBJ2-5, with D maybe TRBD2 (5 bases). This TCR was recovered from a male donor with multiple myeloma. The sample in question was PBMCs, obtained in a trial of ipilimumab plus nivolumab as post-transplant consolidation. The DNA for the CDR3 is TGTGCCAGCAGTGAAGCGATGGCGGGTCAGATTCCGTCCGGGTGGGAGACCCAGTACTTC. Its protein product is CASSEAMAGQIPSGWETQYF.